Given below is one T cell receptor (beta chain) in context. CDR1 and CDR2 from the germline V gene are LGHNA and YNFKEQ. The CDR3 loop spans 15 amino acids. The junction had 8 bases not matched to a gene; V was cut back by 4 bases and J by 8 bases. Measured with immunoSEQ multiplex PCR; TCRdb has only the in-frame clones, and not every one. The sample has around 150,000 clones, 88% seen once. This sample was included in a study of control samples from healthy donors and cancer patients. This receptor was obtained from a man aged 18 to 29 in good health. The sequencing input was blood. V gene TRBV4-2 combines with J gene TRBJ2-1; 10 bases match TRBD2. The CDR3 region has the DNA TGTGCCAGCAGCCTAGGAGAGCGGGGGGGCCATGAGCAGTTCTTC. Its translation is CASSLGERGGHEQFF.